This TCR beta chain appears in the sequencing data of a study of blood T cell repertoires in COVID-19. Study background: The United States, Italy and Spain were the sources of the acute and convalescent COVID-19 samples.

Per the study methods: Amplification of reference gene primers was used by the study to estimate nucleated cell counts. Repertoires were generated with immunoSEQ multiplex PCR, while TCRdb's copy carries only in-frame clones and drops some. Clone size and the V and J calls come from that table; the DNA yielded D and trimming. The data hold some 200,000 clones, with around 85% observed a single time. The TCR was taken from a woman aged 60-70 years with acute or convalescent COVID-19. The sample taken for sequencing was peripheral blood.

CDR3 residues: CSVDAGVDTQYF. The CDR3 nucleotides are TGCAGCGTTGATGCAGGGGTGGATACGCAGTATTTT. The gene calls are TRBV29-1 and TRBJ2-3; TRBD1 is a possible D gene (6 bases). The CDR3 has 12 amino acids. Per the germline V gene, CDR1 is SQVTM and CDR2 is ANQGSEA. Trimming removed 3 bases at V and 6 bases at J, with 10 bases between.